This T cell receptor beta chain is drawn from a study of T cells in Graves' hyperthyroidism and ophthalmopathy. Looked up from germline, CDR1 is MNHNS and CDR2 is SASEGT. V was trimmed by 9 bases and J by 5 bases, leaving 13 bases between them. The CDR3 contains 13 residues. TCR beta CDR3 sequences were amplified from RNA transcripts. The HTBI primer set served for first-round RT-PCR of the TCR CDR3. A single record per CDR3 protein comes from TCRdb applying MiXCR to the multiplex PCR reads. This sample has some 650,000 distinct CDR3 sequences, with about a sixth found just once. PBMCs were sourced from over 8.5 ml fresh peripheral blood. Study-wide results and limits: In the analysis, a 13 V-J model separated ophthalmopathy from stable hyperthyroidism.

Details on this clonotype: Its matching antigen is unknown.

The origin of this receptor is a woman between 40 and 55 years old with Graves' ophthalmopathy. The sequencing sample was made of blood. The chain links TRBV6-1 to TRBJ2-2; D is possibly TRBD1 or TRBD2 (5 bases each). The CDR3 reads CASLGATTGELFF. The CDR3 bases are TGTGCCAGTCTCGGGGCTACTACCGGGGAGCTGTTTTTT.